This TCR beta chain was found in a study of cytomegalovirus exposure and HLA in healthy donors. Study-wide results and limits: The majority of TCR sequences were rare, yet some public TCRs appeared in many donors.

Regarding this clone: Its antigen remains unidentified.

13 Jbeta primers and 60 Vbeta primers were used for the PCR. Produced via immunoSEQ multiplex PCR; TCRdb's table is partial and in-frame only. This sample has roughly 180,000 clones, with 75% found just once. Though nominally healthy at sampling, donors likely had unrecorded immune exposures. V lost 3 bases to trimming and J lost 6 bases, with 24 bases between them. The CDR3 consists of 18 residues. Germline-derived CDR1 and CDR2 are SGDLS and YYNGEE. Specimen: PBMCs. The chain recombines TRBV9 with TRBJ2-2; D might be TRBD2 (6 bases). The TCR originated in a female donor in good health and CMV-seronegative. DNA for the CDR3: TGTGCCAGCAGCGGGGCCGCTGTCGGCGGGGCCCCCCCCGGGGAGCTGTTTTTT. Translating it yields CASSGAAVGGAPPGELFF.